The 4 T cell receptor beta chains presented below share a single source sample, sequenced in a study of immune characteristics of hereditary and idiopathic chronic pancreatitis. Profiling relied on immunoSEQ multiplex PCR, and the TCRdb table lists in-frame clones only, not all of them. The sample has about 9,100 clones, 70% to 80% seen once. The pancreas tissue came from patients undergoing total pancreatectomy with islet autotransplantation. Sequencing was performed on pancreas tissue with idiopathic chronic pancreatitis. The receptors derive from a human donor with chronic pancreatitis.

CDR3 sequence: CASSLALTDRNTIYF. The CDR3 DNA is TGTGCCAGCAGCTTAGCGTTGACCGACCGAAACACCATATATTTT. The V and J genes are TRBV7-9 and TRBJ1-3; D is unresolved. V was trimmed by 0 bases and J by 5 bases, leaving 11 bases between them. Germline V gene data show CDR1 as SEHNR and CDR2 as FQNEAQ (reference sequence). This CDR3 has 15 amino acids. Filled out from reference TRBV7-9 and TRBJ1-3, the complete variable domain reads DTGVSQNPRHKITKRGQNVTFRCDPISEHNRLYWYRQTLGQGPEFLTYFQNEAQLEKSRLLSDRFSAERPKGSFSTLEIQRTEQGDSAMYLCASSLALTDRNTIYFGEGSWLTVV.

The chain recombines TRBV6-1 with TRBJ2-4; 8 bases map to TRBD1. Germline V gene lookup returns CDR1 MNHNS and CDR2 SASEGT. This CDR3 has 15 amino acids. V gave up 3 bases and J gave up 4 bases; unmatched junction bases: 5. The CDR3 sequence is CASSDGWTGKNIQYF. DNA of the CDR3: TGTGCCAGCAGTGATGGGTGGACAGGGAAAAACATTCAGTACTTC.

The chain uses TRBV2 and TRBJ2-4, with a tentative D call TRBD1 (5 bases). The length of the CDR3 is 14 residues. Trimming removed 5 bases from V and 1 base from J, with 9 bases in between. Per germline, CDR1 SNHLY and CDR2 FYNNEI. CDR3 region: CASSPAGAKNIQYF. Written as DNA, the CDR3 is TGTGCCAGCAGTCCGGCAGGGGCCAAAAACATTCAGTACTTC.

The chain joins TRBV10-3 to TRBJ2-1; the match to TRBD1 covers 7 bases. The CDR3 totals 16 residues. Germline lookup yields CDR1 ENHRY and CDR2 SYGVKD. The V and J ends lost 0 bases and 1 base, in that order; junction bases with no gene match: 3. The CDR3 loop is CAISESPTGSYNEQFF. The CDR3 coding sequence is TGTGCCATCAGTGAGTCACCGACAGGGTCCTACAATGAGCAGTTCTTC.